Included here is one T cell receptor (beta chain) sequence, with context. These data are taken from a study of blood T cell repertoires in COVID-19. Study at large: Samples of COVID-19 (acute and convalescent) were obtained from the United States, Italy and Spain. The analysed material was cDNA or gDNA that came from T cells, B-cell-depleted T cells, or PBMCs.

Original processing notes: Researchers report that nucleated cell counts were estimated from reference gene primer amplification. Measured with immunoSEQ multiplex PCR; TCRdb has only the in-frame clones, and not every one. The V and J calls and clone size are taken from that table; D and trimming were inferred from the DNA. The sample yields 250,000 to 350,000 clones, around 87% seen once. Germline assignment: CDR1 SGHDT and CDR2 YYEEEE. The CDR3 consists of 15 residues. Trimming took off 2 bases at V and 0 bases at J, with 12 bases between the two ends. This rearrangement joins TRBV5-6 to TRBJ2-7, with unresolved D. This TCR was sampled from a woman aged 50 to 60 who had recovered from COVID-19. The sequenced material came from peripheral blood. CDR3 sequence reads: CASSFRFSSSYEQYF. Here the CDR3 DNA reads TGTGCCAGCAGCTTTCGCTTCTCGAGCTCCTACGAGCAGTACTTC.